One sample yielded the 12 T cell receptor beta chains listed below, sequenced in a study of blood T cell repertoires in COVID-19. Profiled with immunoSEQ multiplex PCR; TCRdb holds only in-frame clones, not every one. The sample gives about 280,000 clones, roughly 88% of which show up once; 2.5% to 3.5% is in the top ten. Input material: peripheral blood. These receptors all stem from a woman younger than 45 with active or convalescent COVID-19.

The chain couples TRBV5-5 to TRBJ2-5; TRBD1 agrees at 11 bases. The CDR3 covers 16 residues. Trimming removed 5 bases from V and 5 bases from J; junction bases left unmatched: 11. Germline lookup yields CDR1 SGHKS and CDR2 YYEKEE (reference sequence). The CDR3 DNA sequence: TGTGCCAGCAGACACCGGGACAGGGGGGTAGTCGAGACCCAGTACTTC. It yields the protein CASRHRDRGVVETQYF.

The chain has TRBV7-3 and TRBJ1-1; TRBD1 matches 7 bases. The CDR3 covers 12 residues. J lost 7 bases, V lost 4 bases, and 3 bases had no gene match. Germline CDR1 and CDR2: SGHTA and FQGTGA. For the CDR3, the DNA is TGTGCCAGCAGCTCATACAGGGGTGAAGCTTTCTTT. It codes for CASSSYRGEAFF. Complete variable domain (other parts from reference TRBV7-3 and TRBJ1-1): GAGVSQTPSNKVTEKGKYVELRCDPISGHTALYWYRQSLGQGPEFLIYFQGTGAADDSGLPNDRFFAVRPEGSVSTLKIQRTERGDSAVYLCASSSYRGEAFFGQGTRLTVV.

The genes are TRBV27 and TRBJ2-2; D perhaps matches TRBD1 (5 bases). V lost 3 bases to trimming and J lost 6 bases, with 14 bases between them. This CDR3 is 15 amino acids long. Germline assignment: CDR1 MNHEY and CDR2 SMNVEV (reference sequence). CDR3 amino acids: CASSFQGKGSGELFF. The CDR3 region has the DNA TGTGCCAGCAGTTTTCAAGGCAAGGGGTCCGGGGAGCTGTTTTTT.

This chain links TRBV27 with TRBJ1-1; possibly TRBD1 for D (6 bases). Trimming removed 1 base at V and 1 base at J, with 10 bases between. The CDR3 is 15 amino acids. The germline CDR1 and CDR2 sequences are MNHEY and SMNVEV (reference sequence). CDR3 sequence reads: CASSLWGGPNTEAFF. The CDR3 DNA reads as TGTGCCAGCAGTTTATGGGGGGGCCCGAACACTGAAGCTTTCTTT.

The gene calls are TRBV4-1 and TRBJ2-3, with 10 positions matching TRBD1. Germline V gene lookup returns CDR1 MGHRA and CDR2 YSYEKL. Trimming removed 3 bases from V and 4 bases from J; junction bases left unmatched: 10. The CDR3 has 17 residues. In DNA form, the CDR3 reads TGCGCCAGCAGCCAGGAGAGGACAGGGGGGGTGGCAGATACGCAGTATTTT. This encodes CASSQERTGGVADTQYF.

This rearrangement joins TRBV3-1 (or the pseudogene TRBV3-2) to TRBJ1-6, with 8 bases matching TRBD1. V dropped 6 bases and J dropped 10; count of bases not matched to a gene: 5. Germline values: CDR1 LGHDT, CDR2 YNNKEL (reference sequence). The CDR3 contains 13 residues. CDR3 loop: CASSSGGRSPLHF. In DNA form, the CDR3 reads TGTGCCAGCAGTTCAGGGGGCAGATCACCCCTCCACTTT.

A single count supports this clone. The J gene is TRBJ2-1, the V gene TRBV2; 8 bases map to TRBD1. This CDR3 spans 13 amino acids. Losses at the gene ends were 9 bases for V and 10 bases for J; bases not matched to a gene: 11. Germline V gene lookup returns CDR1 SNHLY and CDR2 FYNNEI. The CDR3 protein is CASGRGQGEEQFF. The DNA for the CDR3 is TGTGCCAGTGGTAGAGGACAGGGAGAAGAGCAGTTCTTC. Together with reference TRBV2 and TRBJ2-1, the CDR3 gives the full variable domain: EPEVTQTPSHQVTQMGQEVILRCVPISNHLYFYWYRQILGQKVEFLVSFYNNEISEKSEIFDDQFSVERPDGSNFTLKIRSTKLEDSAMYFCASGRGQGEEQFFGPGTRLTVL.

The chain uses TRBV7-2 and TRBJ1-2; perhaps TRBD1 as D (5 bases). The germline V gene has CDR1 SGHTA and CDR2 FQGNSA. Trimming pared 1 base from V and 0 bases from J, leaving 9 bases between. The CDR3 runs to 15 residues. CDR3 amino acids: CASSLVGGTNYGYTF. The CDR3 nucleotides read TGTGCCAGCAGCTTAGTGGGGGGAACTAACTATGGCTACACCTTC.

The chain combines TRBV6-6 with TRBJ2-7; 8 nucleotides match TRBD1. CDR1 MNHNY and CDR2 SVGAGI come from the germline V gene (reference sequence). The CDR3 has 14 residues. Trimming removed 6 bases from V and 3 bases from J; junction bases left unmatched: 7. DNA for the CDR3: TGTGCCAGCAGCGACAGGGGAACCCTCTACGAGCAGTACTTC. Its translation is CASSDRGTLYEQYF.

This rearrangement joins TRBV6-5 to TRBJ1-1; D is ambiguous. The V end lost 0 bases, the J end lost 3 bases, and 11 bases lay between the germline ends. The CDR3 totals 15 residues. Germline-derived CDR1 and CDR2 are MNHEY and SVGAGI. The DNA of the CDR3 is TGTGCCAGCAGTTACTCTGCCAGGCGAGACACTGAAGCTTTCTTT. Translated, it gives CASSYSARRDTEAFF.

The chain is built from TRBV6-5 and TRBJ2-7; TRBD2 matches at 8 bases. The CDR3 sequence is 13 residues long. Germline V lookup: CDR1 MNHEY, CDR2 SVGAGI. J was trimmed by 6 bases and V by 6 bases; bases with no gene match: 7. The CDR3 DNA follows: TGTGCCAGCAGCGGTAGCGGGGTAGGCGAGCAGTACTTC. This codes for CASSGSGVGEQYF.

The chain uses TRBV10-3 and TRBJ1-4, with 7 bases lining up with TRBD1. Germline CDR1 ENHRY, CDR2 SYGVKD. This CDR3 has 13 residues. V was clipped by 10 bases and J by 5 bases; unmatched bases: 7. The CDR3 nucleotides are TGTGCCAGTAGGGACAGCAGCAATGAAAAACTGTTTTTT. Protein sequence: CASRDSSNEKLFF.